The 18 T cell receptor beta chains below all came from one sample that was sequenced in a study of blood T cell repertoires in COVID-19. Method: immunoSEQ multiplex PCR; TCRdb's copy keeps in-frame clones and lacks some. Here the sample spans several thousand clones, more than 85% being singletons. The source material was peripheral blood. The receptors here all came from a woman between 45 and 60 years old with active COVID-19.

This clone has just a few counts. The chain joins TRBV19 to TRBJ2-7; 10 bases agree with TRBD2. V lost 4 bases, J lost 3 bases, and 21 bases stayed unmatched. This CDR3 has 20 residues. Germline assignment: CDR1 LNHDA and CDR2 SQIVND (reference sequence). The CDR3: CASSTGMIEREGGGVYEQYF. The CDR3 DNA reads as TGTGCCAGTAGTACCGGTATGATCGAGCGGGAGGGCGGCGGGGTCTACGAGCAGTACTTC.

The chain uses TRBV6-1 and TRBJ2-7, with 7 positions matching TRBD2. The CDR3 is 15 residues long. V was clipped by 3 bases and J by 0 bases; unmatched bases: 5. CDR1 is MNHNS, CDR2 SASEGT, per germline. In nucleotides, the CDR3 is TGTGCCAGCAGTGAGCAGACTAGCCCCTCCTACGAGCAGTACTTC. As protein: CASSEQTSPSYEQYF.

A word on this clone: The junction departs from the called germline gene at one end, perhaps through a read error. The chain has TRBV9 and TRBJ1-1, with D possibly being TRBD1 (6 bases). The CDR3 covers 12 residues. Germline values: CDR1 SGDLS, CDR2 YYNGEE. This CDR3 is CVSSPGHSEAFF. CDR3 nucleotides: TGTGTCAGCAGTCCGGGACACTCTGAAGCTTTCTTT.

The V call is TRBV5-1, the J call TRBJ2-6; D remains ambiguous. CDR1 and CDR2 from the germline V gene are SGHRS and YFSETQ. Deletions cut 1 base from V and 0 bases from J, with 11 bases between. This CDR3 region has 17 residues. The CDR3 nucleotides read TGCGCCAGCAGCTTGTCGGGTTCTAGCTCTGGGGCCAACGTCCTGACTTTC. Translating gives CASSLSGSSSGANVLTF.

The V gene is TRBV4-1, the J gene TRBJ2-7; tentative D call: TRBD1 (5 bases). Germline assignment: CDR1 MGHRA and CDR2 YSYEKL. The CDR3 covers 15 residues. Trimming shortened V by 0 bases and J by 4 bases, and 13 bases separated the two germline ends. CDR3 region: CASSQDQGRAYEQYF. DNA of the CDR3: TGCGCCAGCAGCCAAGATCAGGGCAGGGCATACGAGCAGTACTTC.

The gene calls are TRBV20-1 and TRBJ2-7, with D perhaps TRBD2 (6 bases). V was shortened by 3 bases and J by 2 bases, with 8 bases between the two germline ends. Germline CDR1 is DFQATT and CDR2 is SNEGSKA (reference sequence). The CDR3 is made up of 12 amino acids. For the CDR3, the DNA is TGCAGTGCTAGTTGGGGGGCCTACGAGCAGTACTTC. It encodes CSASWGAYEQYF.

This sequence joins TRBV11-2 and TRBJ2-7, with 8 bases aligning to TRBD2. J gave up 4 bases and V 0 bases, and 8 bases lay outside the gene matches. CDR3 length: 16 residues. Germline assignment: CDR1 SGHAT and CDR2 FQNNGV. CDR3 region: CASSLDPAGERYEQYF. In DNA form, the CDR3 reads TGTGCCAGCAGCTTAGATCCAGCGGGAGAACGGTACGAGCAGTACTTC.

V is TRBV6-6 and J is TRBJ1-5; no reliable D call. The CDR3 loop spans 14 amino acids. In germline, CDR1 is MNHNY, CDR2 SVGAGI (reference sequence). Trimming took 5 bases from V and 5 from J, leaving 13 bases between them. CDR3 amino acids: CASSTTISYQPQHF. DNA of the CDR3: TGTGCCAGCAGTACGACAATTTCATATCAGCCCCAGCATTTT.

This clone was seen only once. The rearrangement links TRBV5-6 to TRBJ1-3, with a possible D match to TRBD1 (6 bases). Trimming stripped 0 bases from V and 1 base from J, with 14 bases between. The CDR3 loop spans 17 amino acids. Looked up from germline, CDR1 is SGHDT and CDR2 is YYEEEE. This CDR3 is CASSLATDSLSGNTIYF. The CDR3 nucleotides are TGTGCCAGCAGCTTGGCTACGGACAGCTTATCTGGAAACACCATATATTTT.

The chain employs TRBV2 and TRBJ2-6; a weak D match, TRBD1 (6 bases). The CDR3 spans 15 residues. The germline gives CDR1 SNHLY, CDR2 FYNNEI. V dropped 6 bases and J dropped 0 bases, with 9 bases sitting between them. CDR3 sequence: CASRGQFSGANVLTF. CDR3 bases: TGTGCCAGCAGAGGACAGTTCTCTGGGGCCAACGTCCTGACTTTC.

The J gene is TRBJ2-1, the V gene TRBV19, with 9 positions matching TRBD1. V gave up 7 bases and J gave up 8 bases; unmatched junction bases: 6. CDR1 is LNHDA, CDR2 SQIVND, per germline (reference sequence). The CDR3 has 13 residues. CDR3 protein: CASKGQGGHEQFF. CDR3 DNA: TGTGCCAGTAAGGGACAGGGTGGCCATGAGCAGTTCTTC.

The V call is TRBV18, the J call TRBJ1-2, with 10 nucleotides matching TRBD1. This CDR3 is 15 amino acids long. The trim removed 3 bases at V and 2 bases at J, leaving 3 bases unmatched. CDR1 is KGHSH, CDR2 LQKENI, per germline. CDR3 in amino acids: CASSPSTGGNYGYTF. CDR3 DNA: TGTGCCAGCTCACCGTCGACAGGGGGCAACTATGGCTACACCTTC.

The rearrangement joins TRBV3-1 (or the pseudogene TRBV3-2) to TRBJ2-7, with TRBD1 matching over 8 bases. Germline-derived CDR1 and CDR2 are LGHDT and YNNKEL (reference sequence). The CDR3 consists of 14 residues. The trim removed 5 bases at V and 3 bases at J, leaving 6 bases unmatched. The DNA of the CDR3 is TGTGCCAGCAGCGAAACCGACAGGGGCTACGAGCAGTACTTC. Its translation is CASSETDRGYEQYF.

The chain joins TRBV18 to TRBJ2-5; D unresolved. Germline lookup yields CDR1 KGHSH and CDR2 LQKENI. The V end lost 0 bases, the J end lost 5 bases, and 4 bases lay between the germline ends. The CDR3 spans 12 residues. The DNA of the CDR3 is TGTGCCAGCTCACCACCCGGGGAGACCCAGTACTTC. It yields the protein CASSPPGETQYF.

The genes are TRBV2 and TRBJ2-5, with D tentatively TRBD1 (5 bases). Trimming took off 4 bases at V and 1 base at J, with 13 bases between the two ends. Germline V gene sequence: CDR1 SNHLY, CDR2 FYNNEI. This CDR3 contains 15 residues. The CDR3, as DNA: TGTGCCAGCAGTGTTGAAGCAGGGCTCCAAGAGACCCAGTACTTC. Amino acids: CASSVEAGLQETQYF.

This chain uses TRBV30 with TRBJ1-4; 10 positions agree with TRBD1. The CDR3 runs to 14 residues. CDR1 is GTSNPN, CDR2 SVGIG, per germline (reference sequence). The V gene end was trimmed by 4 bases and the J gene end by 12 bases; junction bases not matched to a gene: 11. CDR3 loop: CAWNRDRGGEELFF. CDR3 coding DNA: TGTGCCTGGAACCGGGACAGGGGCGGTGAGGAACTGTTTTTT.

This chain links TRBV6-1 with TRBJ2-1; 13 bases are a match to TRBD2. The CDR3 loop spans 16 amino acids. In germline, CDR1 is MNHNS, CDR2 SASEGT. The trim removed 3 bases at V and 4 bases at J, leaving 3 bases unmatched. The DNA for the CDR3 is TGTGCCAGCAGTGAGACGGGACTAGCGGGATACAATGAGCAGTTCTTC. Encoded protein: CASSETGLAGYNEQFF.

The J gene is TRBJ2-7, the V gene TRBV30; possible D gene TRBD1, 6 bases. The CDR3 loop spans 12 amino acids. V was cut by 5 bases and J by 7 bases, with 15 bases left in between. Germline CDR1 is GTSNPN and CDR2 is SVGIG (reference sequence). CDR3 region: CAWADRTGEQYF. The CDR3 nucleotides read TGTGCCTGGGCTGACAGGACGGGAGAGCAGTACTTC. Full variable domain (outside the CDR3, taken from reference TRBV30 and TRBJ2-7): SQTIHQWPATLVQPVGSPLSLECTVEGTSNPNLYWYRQAAGRGLQLLFYSVGIGQISSEVPQNLSASRPQDRQFILSSKKLLLSDSGFYLCAWADRTGEQYFGPGTRLTVT.